These 17 T cell receptor beta chains were all obtained from the same sample, sequenced in a study of blood T cell repertoires in COVID-19. Produced via immunoSEQ multiplex PCR; TCRdb's table is partial and in-frame only. The sample includes about 50,000 clones, 85% to 90% of them seen just once. Specimen: peripheral blood. These TCRs come from a man aged 40-50 years with active COVID-19.

In this sample, this clone turned up once. The V and J genes are TRBV3-1 (or the pseudogene TRBV3-2) and TRBJ2-7; the D gene is possibly TRBD1 (7 bases). V shed 1 base and J shed 0 bases, with 13 bases lying between them. Per the germline V gene, CDR1 is LGHDT and CDR2 is YNNKEL (reference sequence). The CDR3 extends over 16 amino acids. The CDR3: CASSQVGQGGSYEQYF. The CDR3 region has the DNA TGTGCCAGCAGCCAAGTTGGGCAGGGGGGCTCCTACGAGCAGTACTTC.

The chain links TRBV7-9 to TRBJ1-4; perhaps TRBD1 as D (5 bases). Germline loops: CDR1 SEHNR, CDR2 FQNEAQ (reference sequence). Trimming shortened V by 3 bases and J by 8 bases, and 13 bases separated the two germline ends. This CDR3 has 14 amino acids. This CDR3 reads CASSLGGLEEKLFF. CDR3 DNA sequence: TGTGCCAGCAGCTTGGGGGGGTTGGAGGAAAAACTGTTTTTT.

The rearrangement links TRBV7-3 to TRBJ2-1, with 11 nucleotides matching TRBD2. This CDR3 has 14 residues. V shed 4 bases, J shed 8 bases, and the junction held 4 bases outside the gene matches. The germline V gene has CDR1 SGHTA and CDR2 FQGTGA. The CDR3 sequence is CASSWGLAADEQFF. CDR3 DNA sequence: TGTGCCAGCAGCTGGGGACTAGCGGCGGATGAGCAGTTCTTC.

The rearrangement joins TRBV7-8 to TRBJ1-2; D not resolved. This CDR3 is built from 14 residues. Germline values: CDR1 SGHVS, CDR2 FQNEAQ. Trimming stripped 5 bases from V and 3 bases from J, with 13 bases between. Here the CDR3 DNA reads TGTGCCAGCAGCCTCTTTGGTAGCGACTATGGCTACACCTTC. Amino acids: CASSLFGSDYGYTF.

This clone appeared a single time. The chain couples TRBV7-3 to TRBJ2-7; TRBD2 matches at 7 bases. CDR1 and CDR2 from the germline V gene are SGHTA and FQGTGA. Trimming at V came to 2 bases and at J to 2 bases, leaving 6 bases not matched to a gene. The CDR3 has 15 amino acids. CDR3 sequence (DNA): TGTGCCAGCAGCTTAGGCGGGGGATCCACCTACGAGCAGTACTTC. This sequence encodes CASSLGGGSTYEQYF.

The rearrangement joins TRBV7-2 to TRBJ2-3, with D perhaps TRBD1 (6 bases). The CDR3 totals 16 residues. Trimming removed 1 base at V and 0 bases at J, with 11 bases between. The germline gives CDR1 SGHTA, CDR2 FQGNSA. The CDR3 DNA reads TGTGCCAGCAGCTTAGGAGGGGGAATGAGCACAGATACGCAGTATTTT. Translation gives CASSLGGGMSTDTQYF.

The V gene is TRBV20-1, the J gene TRBJ1-1, with D possibly matching TRBD1 (5 bases). The ends were cut back, 3 bases at V and 3 bases at J, with 14 bases in the middle. Germline CDR1 and CDR2: DFQATT and SNEGSKA (reference sequence). CDR3 length: 14 residues. Here the CDR3 reads CSASPGVGDTEAFF. CDR3 coding DNA: TGCAGTGCTAGTCCGGGGGTTGGGGACACTGAAGCTTTCTTT.

The chain carries TRBV27 and TRBJ1-4; D perhaps matches TRBD1 (6 bases). The V gene's germline CDR1 is MNHEY and CDR2 SMNVEV (reference sequence). V lost 2 bases and J 4 bases, leaving 11 bases between the germline ends. The CDR3 extends over 15 amino acids. The DNA of the CDR3 is TGTGCCAGCAGTTTAACCGGGACACGTAATGAAAAACTGTTTTTT. It yields the protein CASSLTGTRNEKLFF.

This clone was seen more than once but under ten times. The J gene is TRBJ2-7, the V gene TRBV12-3 or TRBV12-4, with 9 positions matching TRBD1. Trimming removed 6 bases from V and 4 bases from J; junction bases left unmatched: 4. The CDR3 has 13 amino acids. DNA for the CDR3: TGTGCCAGCAGAATGACAGGGGGGTACGAGCAGTACTTC. Residues: CASRMTGGYEQYF.

This clone occurred once. One end of the junction varies from germline; a read error may be responsible. The chain combines TRBV6-5 with TRBJ1-4; tentatively, D is TRBD1 (5 bases). The CDR3 covers 15 residues. Looked up from germline, CDR1 is MNHEY and CDR2 is SVGAGI. The CDR3 DNA is TGTGCCAGCAGTTCCCAGGGTTTTGGTAATGGAAAACTGTTTTTT. This codes for CASSSQGFGNGKLFF.

V gene TRBV9 combines with J gene TRBJ2-7, with no clear D. The length of the CDR3 is 15 residues. V was trimmed by 0 bases and J by 4 bases, leaving 14 bases between them. Germline CDR1 is SGDLS and CDR2 is YYNGEE. CDR3 amino acids: CASSVGSLRTYEQYF. CDR3 nucleotides: TGTGCCAGCAGCGTAGGATCGTTGCGTACGTACGAGCAGTACTTC.

The chain employs TRBV27 and TRBJ1-1; the D is unclear. V was cut by 11 bases and J by 7 bases, with 20 bases left in between. The CDR3 consists of 13 residues. CDR1 is MNHEY and CDR2 is SMNVEV in the germline V gene (reference sequence). The CDR3 DNA is TGTGCCTGCCTCCGGGGTCGGGTGGGTGAAGCTTTCTTT. Its translation is CACLRGRVGEAFF.

V is TRBV27 and J is TRBJ2-5, with TRBD1 matching over 7 bases. Trimming took 5 bases from V and 3 from J; bases not matched to a gene: 3. Germline V lookup: CDR1 MNHEY, CDR2 SMNVEV (reference sequence). CDR3 size: 13 residues. CDR3 in DNA: TGTGCCAGCAGTCTTACAGGGGAAGAGACCCAGTACTTC. Protein: CASSLTGEETQYF.

This clone was detected only a few times. The rearrangement links TRBV18 to TRBJ2-2; 7 nucleotides line up with TRBD2. The CDR3 has 14 residues. Germline V lookup: CDR1 KGHSH, CDR2 LQKENI. Losses at the gene ends were 8 bases for V and 5 bases for J; bases not matched to a gene: 8. The CDR3 spells CASPGLDLTGELFF. The DNA of the CDR3 is TGTGCCAGCCCCGGACTAGACCTAACCGGGGAGCTGTTTTTT.

The chain carries TRBV7-2 and TRBJ2-3; the match to TRBD2 covers 10 bases. Trimming took 5 bases from V and 3 from J; bases not matched to a gene: 11. The CDR3 contains 17 residues. Germline CDR1 SGHTA, CDR2 FQGNSA. The CDR3 reads CASSPGFRLAGTDTQYF. The CDR3, as DNA: TGTGCCAGCAGCCCAGGGTTCCGACTAGCGGGTACAGATACGCAGTATTTT.

The table lists this clone with a few counts. The CDR3 DNA follows: TGTGCCAGCAGTTTCCTTCCCGAGAACTCTGGAAACACCATATATTTT. Encoded protein: CASSFLPENSGNTIYF. The rearrangement joins TRBV28 to TRBJ1-3, with no clear D. This CDR3 is 16 amino acids long. V dropped 3 bases and J dropped 0 bases, with 12 bases sitting between them. Germline assignment: CDR1 MDHEN and CDR2 SYDVKM.

A few counts support this clone. The chain uses TRBV6-4 and TRBJ2-6, with 9 bases that match TRBD1. V was pared by 2 bases and J by 1 base, with 9 bases of the junction left unmatched. Germline-derived CDR1 and CDR2 are MRHNA and SNTAGT. CDR3 length equals 19 residues. CDR3 bases: TGTGCCAGCAGTGACGGGAGGGGACAGGGCCCTTCTGGGGCCAACGTCCTGACTTTC. Translation gives CASSDGRGQGPSGANVLTF.